This T cell receptor (beta chain) comes out of a study of identifying expanded T cells in peripheral blood. Clones were sequenced by immunoSEQ multiplex PCR, and TCRdb holds only the in-frame ones, with some missing. The table lists some 93,000 clones, around 90% of them singletons. This clone was counted once. The antigen remains undetermined. Findings and caveats of the study: Technical replicates showed roughly 1.2 changed clones; roughly two weeks approximately 15; four weeks 19. Approximately two-week clone count variance significantly increased as total template count grew.

The V and J ends lost 1 base and 2 bases respectively, with 8 bases between them. This CDR3 contains 14 residues. Germline-derived CDR1 and CDR2 are SNHLY and FYNNEI. Healthy donors had no documented immune events, such as infections, while sampled. The clonotype comes from a person between 18 and 69 years old in good health. Sequences were obtained from blood. The V and J genes are TRBV2 and TRBJ1-2; D gene uncertain. The CDR3 is CASSEVVANYGYTF. The CDR3 DNA is TGTGCCAGCAGTGAAGTTGTTGCCAACTATGGCTACACCTTC.